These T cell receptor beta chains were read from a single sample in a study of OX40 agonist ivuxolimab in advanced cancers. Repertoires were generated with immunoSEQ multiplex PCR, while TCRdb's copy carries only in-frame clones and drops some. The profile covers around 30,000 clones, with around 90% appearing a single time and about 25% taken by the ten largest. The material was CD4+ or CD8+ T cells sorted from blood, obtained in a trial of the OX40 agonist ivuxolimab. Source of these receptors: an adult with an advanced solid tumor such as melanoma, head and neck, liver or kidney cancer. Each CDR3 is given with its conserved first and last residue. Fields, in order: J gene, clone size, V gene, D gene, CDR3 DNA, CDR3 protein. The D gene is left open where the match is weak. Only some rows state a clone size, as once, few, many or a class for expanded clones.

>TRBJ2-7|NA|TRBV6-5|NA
TGTGCCAGCAGTCCAACGGGCTACGAGCAGTACTTC
CASSPTGYEQYF
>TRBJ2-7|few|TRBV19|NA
TGTGCCAGTAGTCACAAGATTTTCTACTACGAGCAGTACTTC
CASSHKIFYYEQYF
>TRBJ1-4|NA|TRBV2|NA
TGTGCCAGCAGTGAGGGGGACTTGGGTGAAAAACTGTTTTTT
CASSEGDLGEKLFF
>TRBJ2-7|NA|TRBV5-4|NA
TGTGCCAGCAGCTTGGAGAGAAATTTGCTCTACGAGCAGTACTTC
CASSLERNLLYEQYF
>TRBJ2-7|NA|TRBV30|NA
TGTGCCTTCGCAGGGGGGGGTGAGCAGTACTTC
CAFAGGGEQYF
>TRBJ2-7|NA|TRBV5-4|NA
TGTGCCAGCAGCTACGACAGCGGAGCCTACGAGCAGTACTTC
CASSYDSGAYEQYF
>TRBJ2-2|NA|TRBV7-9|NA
TGTGCCAGCAGCCCATCAGGGGAGCTGTTTTTT
CASSPSGELFF
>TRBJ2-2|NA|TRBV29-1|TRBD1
TGCAGCGCCGACAGGGCCACCGGGGAGCTGTTTTTT
CSADRATGELFF
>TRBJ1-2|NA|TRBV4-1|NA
TGCGCCAGCAGCCAAGACTCAGGGAGCAACTATGGCTACACCTTC
CASSQDSGSNYGYTF
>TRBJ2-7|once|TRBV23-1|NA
TGCGCCAGCAGTCGGGGCAGAACTTACGAGCAGTACTTC
CASSRGRTYEQYF
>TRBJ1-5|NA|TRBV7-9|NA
TGTGCCAGCAGCGGACCTTACGATAGCAATCAGCCCCAGCATTTT
CASSGPYDSNQPQHF
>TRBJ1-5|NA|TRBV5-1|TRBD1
TGCGCCAGCAGCTTCGCCACCGACAGGGGGCAATATAGCAATCAGCCCCAGCATTTT
CASSFATDRGQYSNQPQHF
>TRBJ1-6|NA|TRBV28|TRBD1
TGTGCCAGTGAAGGGGGCGAAGTCCCATATAATTCACCCCTCCACTTT
CASEGGEVPYNSPLHF
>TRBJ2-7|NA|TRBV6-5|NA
TGTGCCAGCAACAATTACGAGCAGTACTTC
CASNNYEQYF
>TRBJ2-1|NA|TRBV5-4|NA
TGTGCCAGCAGCTTGGACGGACACCCCTACAATGAGCAGTTCTTC
CASSLDGHPYNEQFF
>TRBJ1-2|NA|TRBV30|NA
TGTGCCTGGAGCCCTTGGGAGGGACACTATGGCTACACCTTC
CAWSPWEGHYGYTF
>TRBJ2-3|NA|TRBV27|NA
TGTGCCAGCAGTTTAGACCTAGCGCGGTTGGCAGATACGCAGTATTTT
CASSLDLARLADTQYF
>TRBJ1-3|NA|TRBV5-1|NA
TGCGCCAGCAGCCAAGGCCCCGATGGAAACACCATATATTTT
CASSQGPDGNTIYF
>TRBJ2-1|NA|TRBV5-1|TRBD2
TGCGCCAGCAGCTCGGGGCCCGGGGGGGCCCTAGAGCAGTTCTTC
CASSSGPGGALEQFF
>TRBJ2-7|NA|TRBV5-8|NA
TGTGCCAGCAGCTTGGTAGACCTTTCCTACGAGCAGTACTTC
CASSLVDLSYEQYF
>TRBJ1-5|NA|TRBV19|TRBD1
TGTGCCAGTAGTATAGAACCCAGGGGGGATCAGCCCCAGCATTTT
CASSIEPRGDQPQHF
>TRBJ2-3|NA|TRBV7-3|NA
TGTGCCAGCAGCAAGGGGTTCCAAAGCACAGATACGCAGTATTTT
CASSKGFQSTDTQYF
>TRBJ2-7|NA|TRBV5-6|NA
TGTGCCAGCAGCTTGCAAGGGGGGTTCGGCTACGAGCAGTACTTC
CASSLQGGFGYEQYF
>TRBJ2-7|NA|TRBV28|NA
TGTGCCAGCAGTCCTGGAGAGCGGGACGAGCAGTACTTC
CASSPGERDEQYF
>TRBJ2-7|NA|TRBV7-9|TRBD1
TGTGCCAGCAGCTTTCAGGGGGCGAATGAGCAGTACTTC
CASSFQGANEQYF
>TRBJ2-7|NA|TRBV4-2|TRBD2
TGTGCCAGCAGCCCTAGCGGGAGTATCCAGTACGAGCAGTACTTC
CASSPSGSIQYEQYF
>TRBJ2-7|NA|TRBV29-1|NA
TGCAGCGTTGGGGGCCCCGAGCAGTACTTC
CSVGGPEQYF
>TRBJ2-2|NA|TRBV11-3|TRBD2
TGTGCCAGCAGCCTTAACGCAGCGGGAGACACCGGGGAGCTGTTTTTT
CASSLNAAGDTGELFF
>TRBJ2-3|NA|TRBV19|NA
TGTGCCAGTAGTATAGCGGGAGACCACACAGATACGCAGTATTTT
CASSIAGDHTDTQYF
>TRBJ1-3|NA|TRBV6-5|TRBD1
TGTGCCAGCAGTTATGCTTCGACAGGGGGTTACACCATATATTTT
CASSYASTGGYTIYF
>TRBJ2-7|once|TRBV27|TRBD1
TGTGCCAGCAGTCCCACAGGGGGCCATCTCTACGAGCAGTACTTC
CASSPTGGHLYEQYF
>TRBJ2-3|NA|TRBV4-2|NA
TGTGCCAGTGATGACGGCCGCGATACGCAGTATTTT
CASDDGRDTQYF
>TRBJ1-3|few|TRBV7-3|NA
TGTGCCAGCAGCTTAGAATCAGGGGCGGCTGGAAACACCATATATTTT
CASSLESGAAGNTIYF